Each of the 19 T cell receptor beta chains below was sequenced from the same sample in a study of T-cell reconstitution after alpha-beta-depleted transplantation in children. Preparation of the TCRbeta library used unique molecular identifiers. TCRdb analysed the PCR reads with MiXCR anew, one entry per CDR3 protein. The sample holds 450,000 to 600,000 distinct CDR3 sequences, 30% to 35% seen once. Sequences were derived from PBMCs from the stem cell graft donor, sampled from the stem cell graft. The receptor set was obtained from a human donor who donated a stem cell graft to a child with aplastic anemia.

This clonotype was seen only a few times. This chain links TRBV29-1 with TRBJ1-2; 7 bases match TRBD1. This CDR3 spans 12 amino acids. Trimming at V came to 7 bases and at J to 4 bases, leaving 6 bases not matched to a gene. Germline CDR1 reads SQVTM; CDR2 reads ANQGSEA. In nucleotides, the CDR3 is TGCAGCGGGGGACAGACGTCCTATGGCTACACCTTC. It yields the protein CSGGQTSYGYTF.

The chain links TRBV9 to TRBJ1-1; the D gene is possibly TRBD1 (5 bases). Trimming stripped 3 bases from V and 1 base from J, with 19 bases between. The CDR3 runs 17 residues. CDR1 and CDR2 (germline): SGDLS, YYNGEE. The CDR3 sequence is CASSALPSGQSNTEAFF. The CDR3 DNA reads TGTGCCAGCAGCGCCCTCCCGTCGGGGCAGTCGAACACTGAAGCTTTCTTT. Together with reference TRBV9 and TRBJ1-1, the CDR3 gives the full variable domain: DSGVTQTPKHLITATGQRVTLRCSPRSGDLSVYWYQQSLDQGLQFLIQYYNGEERAKGNILERFSAQQFPDLHSELNLSSLELGDSALYFCASSALPSGQSNTEAFFGQGTRLTVV.

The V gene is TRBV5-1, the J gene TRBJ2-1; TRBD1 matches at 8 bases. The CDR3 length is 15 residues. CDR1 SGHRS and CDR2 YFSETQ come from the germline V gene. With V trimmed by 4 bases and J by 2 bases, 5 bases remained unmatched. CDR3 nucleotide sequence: TGCGCCAGCAGCCCAGGGGGCTTCCCCTACAATGAGCAGTTCTTC. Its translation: CASSPGGFPYNEQFF.

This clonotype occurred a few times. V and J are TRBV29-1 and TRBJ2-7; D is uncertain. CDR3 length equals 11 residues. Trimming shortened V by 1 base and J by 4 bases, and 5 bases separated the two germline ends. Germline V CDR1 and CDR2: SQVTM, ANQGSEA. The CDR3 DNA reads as TGCAGCGTTGAAGTCGGGTACGAGCAGTACTTC. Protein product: CSVEVGYEQYF.

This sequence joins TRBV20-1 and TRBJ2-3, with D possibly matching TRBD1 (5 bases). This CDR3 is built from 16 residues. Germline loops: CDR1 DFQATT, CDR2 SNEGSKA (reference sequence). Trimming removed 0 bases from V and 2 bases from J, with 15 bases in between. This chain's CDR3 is CSAREFQTDFTDTQYF. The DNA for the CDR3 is TGCAGTGCTAGAGAGTTTCAGACAGACTTCACAGATACGCAGTATTTT.

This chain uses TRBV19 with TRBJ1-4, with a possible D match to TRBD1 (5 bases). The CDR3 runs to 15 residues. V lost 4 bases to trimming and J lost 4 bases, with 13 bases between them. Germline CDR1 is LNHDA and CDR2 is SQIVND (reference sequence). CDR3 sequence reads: CASSTLDKVNEKLFF. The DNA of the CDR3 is TGTGCCAGTAGTACGCTGGACAAGGTTAATGAAAAACTGTTTTTT.

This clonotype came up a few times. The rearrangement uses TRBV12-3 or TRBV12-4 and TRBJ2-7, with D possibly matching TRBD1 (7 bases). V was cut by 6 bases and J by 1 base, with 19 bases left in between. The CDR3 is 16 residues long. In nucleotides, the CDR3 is TGTGCCAGCAGAACCGAGGGACAGCGGGCGTCCTACGAGCAGTACGTC. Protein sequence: CASRTEGQRASYEQYV.

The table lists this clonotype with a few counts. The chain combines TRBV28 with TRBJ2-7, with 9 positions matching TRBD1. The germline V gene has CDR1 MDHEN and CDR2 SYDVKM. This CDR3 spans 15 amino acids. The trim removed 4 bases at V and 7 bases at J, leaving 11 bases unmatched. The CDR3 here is CASSSSGTGQREQYF. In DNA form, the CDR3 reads TGTGCCAGCAGTTCCTCCGGGACAGGGCAGCGGGAGCAGTACTTC.

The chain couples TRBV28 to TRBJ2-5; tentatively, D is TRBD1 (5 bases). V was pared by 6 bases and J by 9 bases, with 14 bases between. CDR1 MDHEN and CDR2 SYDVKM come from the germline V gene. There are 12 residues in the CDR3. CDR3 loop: CASRSLLGAQYF. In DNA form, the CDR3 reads TGTGCCAGCAGGTCCCTTCTAGGGGCCCAGTACTTC.

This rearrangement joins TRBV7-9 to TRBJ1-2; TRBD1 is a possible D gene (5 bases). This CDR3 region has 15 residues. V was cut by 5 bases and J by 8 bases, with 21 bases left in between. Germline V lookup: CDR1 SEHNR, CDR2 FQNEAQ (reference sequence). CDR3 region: CASSPKTETSSGYTF. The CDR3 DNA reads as TGTGCCAGCAGCCCGAAGACAGAGACTTCCAGCGGCTACACCTTC.

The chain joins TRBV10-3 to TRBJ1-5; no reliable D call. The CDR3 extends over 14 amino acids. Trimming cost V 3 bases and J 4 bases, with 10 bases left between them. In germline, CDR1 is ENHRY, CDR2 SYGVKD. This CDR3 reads CAISDSLGNQPQHF. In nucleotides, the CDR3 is TGTGCCATCAGTGACTCATTAGGTAATCAGCCCCAGCATTTT.

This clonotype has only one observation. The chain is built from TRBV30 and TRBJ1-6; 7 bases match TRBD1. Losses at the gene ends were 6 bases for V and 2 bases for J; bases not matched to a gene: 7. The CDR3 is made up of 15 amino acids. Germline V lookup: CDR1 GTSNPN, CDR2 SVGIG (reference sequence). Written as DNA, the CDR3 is TGTGCCTGCCAGAGACAGGGAACCTATAATTCACCCCTCCACTTT. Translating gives CACQRQGTYNSPLHF.

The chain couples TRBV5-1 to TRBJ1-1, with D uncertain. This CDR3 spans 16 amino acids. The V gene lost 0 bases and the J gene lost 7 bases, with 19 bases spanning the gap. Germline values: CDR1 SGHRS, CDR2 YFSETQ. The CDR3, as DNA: TGCGCCAGCAGCTTGGATTCTGGGGTGGGTAGTGGTGAAGCTTTCTTT. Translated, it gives CASSLDSGVGSGEAFF.

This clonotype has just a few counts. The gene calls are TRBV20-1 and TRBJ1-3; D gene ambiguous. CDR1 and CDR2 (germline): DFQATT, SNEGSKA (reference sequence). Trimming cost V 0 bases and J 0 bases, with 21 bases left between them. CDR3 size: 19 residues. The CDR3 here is CSARDSSRTPSYSGNTIYF. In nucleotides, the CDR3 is TGCAGTGCTAGAGATTCTAGCCGCACACCGTCGTACTCTGGAAACACCATATATTTT.

The CDR3 reads CASVRGWDTEAFF. CDR3 bases: TGTGCCAGCGTCAGGGGGTGGGACACTGAAGCTTTCTTT. The rearrangement uses TRBV28 and TRBJ1-1, with 7 positions matching TRBD1. The CDR3 sequence is 13 residues long. Germline assignment: CDR1 MDHEN and CDR2 SYDVKM. V gave up 8 bases and J gave up 3 bases; unmatched junction bases: 6.

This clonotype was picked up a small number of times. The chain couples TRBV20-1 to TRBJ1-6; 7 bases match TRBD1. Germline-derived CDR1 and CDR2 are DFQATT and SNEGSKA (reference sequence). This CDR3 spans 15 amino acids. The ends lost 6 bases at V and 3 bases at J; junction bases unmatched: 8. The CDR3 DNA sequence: TGCAGTGCCAATGCCGGGACAGACTATAATTCACCCCTCCACTTT. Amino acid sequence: CSANAGTDYNSPLHF.

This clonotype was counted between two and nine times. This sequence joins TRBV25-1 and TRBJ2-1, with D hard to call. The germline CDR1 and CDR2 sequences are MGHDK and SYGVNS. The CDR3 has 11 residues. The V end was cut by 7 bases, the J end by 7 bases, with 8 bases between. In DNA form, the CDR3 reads TGTGCCAGCACCATCTGGAATGAGCAGTTCTTC. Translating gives CASTIWNEQFF.

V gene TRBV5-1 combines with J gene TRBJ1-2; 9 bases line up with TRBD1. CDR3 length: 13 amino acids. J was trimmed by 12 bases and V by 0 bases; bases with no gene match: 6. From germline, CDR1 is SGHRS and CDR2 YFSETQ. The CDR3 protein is CASSLAGGQGNTF. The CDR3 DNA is TGCGCCAGCAGCTTGGCCGGTGGACAGGGGAACACCTTC.

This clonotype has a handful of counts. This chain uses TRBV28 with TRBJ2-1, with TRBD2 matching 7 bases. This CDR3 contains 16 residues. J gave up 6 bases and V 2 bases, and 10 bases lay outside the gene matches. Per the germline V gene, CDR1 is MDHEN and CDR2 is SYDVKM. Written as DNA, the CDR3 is TGTGCCAGCAGTTTACGGGGCGGGAGAGTCAGCAATGAGCAGTTCTTC. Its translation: CASSLRGGRVSNEQFF.